This TCR beta chain is from a study of blood T cell repertoires in COVID-19 (dated by TCRdb to the early 2020s). Study-level background: The collaborator samples originated in the United States, Italy and Spain and spanned the acute and convalescent phases of COVID-19. Where available, HLA class I and class II types were taken from metadata supplied by the sample provider and were not determined by assay-based typing. The dataset comprised deeply sampled blood TCRbeta repertoires from subjects exposed to, actively infected with, or recovered from COVID-19. Nearly every sample came with metadata listing a de-identified subject ID, COVID-19 status, age in years and sex. The prospective study material was composed of cDNA or gDNA derived from T cells, B-cell-depleted T cells, or PBMCs. The samples were drawn from two sources: the first 160 participants of the ongoing ImmuneRACE study, and fewer than 1,500 subjects contributed by 6 global collaborators. A freely available public database, intended as a resource for researchers studying the immune response to SARS-CoV-2, is where the repertoires were released.

TCRbeta CDR3 regions were amplified from genomic DNA by means of the immunoSEQ Assay, a bias-controlled multiplex PCR. The study's processing was this. Nucleated cell counts per sample were estimated from amplification of reference gene primers within the assay. Sequence reads were collapsed and filtered to measure the absolute abundance of every unique TCRbeta CDR3 rearrangement. Productive Simpson clonality was computed per sample as the square root of Simpson's diversity index over productive rearrangements. The immuneACCESS repertoire file appears here via TCRdb, limited to in-frame rearrangements. These files lack a portion of the clones; in checked studies, under half of the deficit traces to unresolved V genes, and the cause of the others is not known. V and J calls and clone size are copied from that table; D and trimming were computed from the DNA. This sample has roughly 140,000 clones in its table, and about 82% of those were observed once. The ten largest clones take up around 3% of the sample.

Looking up the germline V gene yields CDR1 ENHRY and CDR2 SYGVKD. From its cysteine to its phenylalanine, the CDR3 spans 14 amino acids. Only the CDR3 DNA stays, 42 bases, in frame from base 1. Here V drops 7 bases and J drops 4 bases, and the junction holds 4 bases not matched to any gene. Notes on this clone: The antigen this receptor binds is unknown. Within one base of it there is no much larger clone, and no base qualities were kept.

Study-level results and caveats: Clinical and demographic metadata were provided uncurated, with the amount varying by source and participant.

The collaborating institutions used their own protocols to collect whole blood in K2EDTA tubes. Collaborator samples were shipped for TCRbeta analysis as frozen whole blood, isolated PBMCs, or DNA extracted from either sample type. The sequence derives from a man in his fifties with acute or convalescent COVID-19. Here the chain combines TRBV10-3 and TRBJ2-1, with TRBD1 identical over 10 junction bases. What was sequenced was peripheral blood. The CDR3 loop reads CAITRTGGYNEQFF. The bases read TGTGCCATCACCAGGACAGGGGGGTACAATGAGCAGTTCTTC.